The 30 T cell receptor beta chains below come from one sample, sequenced in a study of T cells after yellow fever vaccination. TCRdb ran MiXCR on the 5' RACE reads and lists one entry per CDR3 protein. The sample lists roughly 400,000 distinct CDR3 sequences, roughly 20% occurring once. The specimen comprised PBMCs, sampled before the yellow fever booster vaccination. Receptor source: a man between 18 and 35 years old who received the YFV17D yellow fever vaccine.

The genes are TRBV7-3 and TRBJ2-2, with D tentatively TRBD2 (6 bases). This CDR3 has 13 residues. Trimming cost V 7 bases and J 1 base, with 7 bases left between them. From germline, CDR1 is SGHTA and CDR2 FQGTGA. The CDR3 coding sequence is TGTGCCAGCACGCGGGGGAACACCGGGGAGCTGTTTTTT. It specifies CASTRGNTGELFF.

This chain connects TRBV27 to TRBJ2-2; TRBD1 agrees at 10 bases. CDR1 and CDR2 (germline): MNHEY, SMNVEV (reference sequence). Trimming at V came to 5 bases and at J to 9 bases, leaving 12 bases not matched to a gene. The CDR3 has 16 amino acids. In DNA form, the CDR3 reads TGTGCCAGCAGTCCTCAGGGACAGGGGAGGGTTCGGGAGCTGTTTTTT. Its translation is CASSPQGQGRVRELFF.

The CDR3 is CASSQRRDTLEAFF. The CDR3 coding sequence is TGTGCCAGCAGCCAGAGACGGGACACCCTGGAAGCTTTCTTT. This rearrangement joins TRBV4-2 to TRBJ1-1; tentatively, D is TRBD1 (6 bases). The V and J ends lost 3 bases and 8 bases respectively, with 16 bases between them. Looked up from germline, CDR1 is LGHNA and CDR2 is YNFKEQ. CDR3 length: 14 residues.

The V call is TRBV5-1, the J call TRBJ2-3, with 10 bases that match TRBD2. V trimming: 5 bases; J trimming: 4 bases; junction bases outside the gene matches: 7. The CDR3 spans 15 residues. Germline CDR1 is SGHRS and CDR2 is YFSETQ. The CDR3 reads CASRKAGGPSDTQYF. In DNA form, the CDR3 reads TGCGCCAGCAGAAAAGCGGGGGGGCCCTCAGATACGCAGTATTTT. Full variable domain (outside the CDR3, taken from reference TRBV5-1 and TRBJ2-3): KAGVTQTPRYLIKTRGQQVTLSCSPISGHRSVSWYQQTPGQGLQFLFEYFSETQRNKGNFPGRFSGRQFSNSRSEMNVSTLELGDSALYLCASRKAGGPSDTQYFGPGTRLTVL.

This clonotype was seen only a few times. V is TRBV7-6 and J is TRBJ1-2; D remains ambiguous. CDR1 is SGHVS, CDR2 FNYEAQ, per germline. The CDR3 consists of 21 residues. The V and J ends lost 5 bases and 4 bases respectively, with 35 bases between them. The DNA for the CDR3 is TGTGCCAGCAGCACAATGGGGTACGTCGGCGACGGAACCCTCAAAGGCTATGGCTACACCTTC. Translation gives CASSTMGYVGDGTLKGYGYTF.

This sequence joins TRBV7-3 and TRBJ1-2, with no clear D. The V and J ends lost 5 bases and 0 bases respectively, with 7 bases between them. The germline CDR1 and CDR2 sequences are SGHTA and FQGTGA. The CDR3 sequence is 13 residues long. CDR3: CASSDGANYGYTF. CDR3 sequence (DNA): TGTGCCAGCAGCGACGGAGCTAACTATGGCTACACCTTC. Looking up the rest from reference TRBV7-3 and TRBJ1-2 gives the full variable domain: GAGVSQTPSNKVTEKGKYVELRCDPISGHTALYWYRQSLGQGPEFLIYFQGTGAADDSGLPNDRFFAVRPEGSVSTLKIQRTERGDSAVYLCASSDGANYGYTFGSGTRLTVV.

The rearrangement joins TRBV12-3 or TRBV12-4 to TRBJ1-1; no firm D call. The germline V and J ends were trimmed by 3 bases and 1 base, with 12 bases remaining between them. The CDR3 runs to 15 residues. The CDR3 sequence: CASSLGWAGNTEAFF. The CDR3 DNA follows: TGTGCCAGCAGTTTGGGATGGGCAGGGAACACTGAAGCTTTCTTT.

This chain connects TRBV7-9 to TRBJ2-3, with D perhaps matching TRBD1 or TRBD2 (5 bases each). Germline lookup yields CDR1 SEHNR and CDR2 FQNEAQ (reference sequence). This CDR3 spans 16 amino acids. Trimming took off 4 bases at V and 1 base at J, with 15 bases between the two ends. The CDR3, as DNA: TGTGCCAGCAGCTCGCCCCGGGGCAGGGGCACAGATACGCAGTATTTT. It encodes CASSSPRGRGTDTQYF.

This clonotype was found a few times. The rearrangement links TRBV6-2 or TRBV6-3 to TRBJ2-7; 11 nucleotides match TRBD1. The length of the CDR3 is 16 residues. V shed 2 bases, J shed 2 bases, and the junction held 5 bases outside the gene matches. Germline-derived CDR1 and CDR2 are MNHEY and SVGEGT. The CDR3 DNA reads TGTGCCAGCAGTTACGGTCTGGGACAGGGGGCCTACGAGCAGTACGTC. Its protein product is CASSYGLGQGAYEQYV.

The chain joins TRBV6-5 to TRBJ2-6; TRBD1 is a possible D gene (5 bases). The germline V and J ends were trimmed by 0 bases and 4 bases, with 7 bases remaining between them. CDR1 is MNHEY and CDR2 is SVGAGI in the germline V gene. The CDR3 is 15 amino acids. CDR3 bases: TGTGCCAGCAGTTACTCGACAGCCGGGGCCAACGTCCTGACTTTC. Its translation: CASSYSTAGANVLTF.

This clonotype was counted between two and nine times. CDR3 sequence reads: CSARGVSGSDGETQYF. CDR3 nucleotides: TGCAGTGCTAGAGGGGTTAGCGGGTCCGACGGGGAGACCCAGTACTTC. The genes are TRBV20-1 and TRBJ2-5; 7 bases fit TRBD2. The ends lost 1 base at V and 5 bases at J; junction bases unmatched: 13. CDR1 is DFQATT and CDR2 is SNEGSKA in the germline V gene (reference sequence). The CDR3 is 16 residues long.

This clonotype was found a few times. This rearrangement joins TRBV6-8 to TRBJ2-7, with D possibly matching TRBD2 (5 bases). CDR1 MNHGY and CDR2 SAAAGT come from the germline V gene. This CDR3 region has 14 residues. V gave up 2 bases and J gave up 3 bases, with 11 bases separating them. As DNA, the CDR3 is TGTGCCAGCAGTTACGGGCTGGAGGACTACGAGCAGTACGTC. This gives the protein CASSYGLEDYEQYV.

V and J are TRBV6-6 and TRBJ2-3; perhaps D is TRBD1 or TRBD2 (6 bases each). This CDR3 spans 16 amino acids. Trimming shortened V by 0 bases and J by 2 bases, and 12 bases separated the two germline ends. Germline loops: CDR1 MNHNY, CDR2 SVGAGI (reference sequence). The CDR3 nucleotides read TGTGCCAGCAGTTACTCGAGTCCGGGGGCCACAGATACGCAGTATTTT. Residues: CASSYSSPGATDTQYF.

This chain connects TRBV6-5 to TRBJ1-1, with TRBD1 matching 7 bases. Per the germline V gene, CDR1 is MNHEY and CDR2 is SVGAGI. V lost 6 bases to trimming and J lost 0 bases; unmatched junction nucleotides: 7. This CDR3 is 15 amino acids long. This chain's CDR3 is CASSLTGTMNTEAFF. The DNA of the CDR3 is TGTGCCAGCAGCCTGACAGGGACCATGAACACTGAAGCTTTCTTT.

The CDR3 reads CSVEVMRQNYGYTF. As DNA, the CDR3 is TGCAGCGTTGAAGTGATGCGACAGAACTATGGCTACACCTTC. This rearrangement joins TRBV29-1 to TRBJ1-2, with a tentative D call TRBD1 (5 bases). This CDR3 spans 14 amino acids. The ends were cut back, 1 base at V and 2 bases at J, with 11 bases in the middle. Germline V lookup: CDR1 SQVTM, CDR2 ANQGSEA. Filled out from reference TRBV29-1 and TRBJ1-2, the complete variable domain reads SAVISQKPSRDICQRGTSLTIQCQVDSQVTMMFWYRQQPGQSLTLIATANQGSEATYESGFVIDKFPISRPNLTFSTLTVSNMSPEDSSIYLCSVEVMRQNYGYTFGSGTRLTVV.

The chain employs TRBV5-1 and TRBJ2-4, with D maybe TRBD1 (5 bases). The ends were cut back, 0 bases at V and 0 bases at J, with 16 bases in the middle. The CDR3 is made up of 18 amino acids. Germline CDR1 is SGHRS and CDR2 is YFSETQ. The chain's CDR3 is CASSLVTTGHIAKNIQYF. The DNA for the CDR3 is TGCGCCAGCAGCTTGGTAACCACAGGTCATATAGCCAAAAACATTCAGTACTTC.

The V call is TRBV7-2, the J call TRBJ2-5; 11 bases are shared with TRBD2. Germline V gene data show CDR1 as SGHTA and CDR2 as FQGNSA. The junction had 13 bases not matched to a gene; V was cut back by 5 bases and J by 2 bases. CDR3 length equals 18 residues. CDR3 in amino acids: CASSPGLLAGGTQETQYF. DNA for the CDR3: TGTGCCAGCAGCCCGGGCCTTTTAGCGGGGGGGACACAAGAGACCCAGTACTTC.

The chain recombines TRBV27 with TRBJ1-3; TRBD1 might be the D (5 bases). The CDR3 is made up of 15 amino acids. Trimming left V 4 bases short and J 0 bases short, with 10 bases between. Germline values: CDR1 MNHEY, CDR2 SMNVEV (reference sequence). CDR3 residues: CASSSGPVSGNTIYF. The CDR3 nucleotides read TGTGCCAGCAGTTCGGGGCCAGTCTCTGGAAACACCATATATTTT.

A few counts support this clonotype. This chain joins TRBV3-1 and TRBJ1-2, with D unclear. Germline lookup yields CDR1 LGHDT and CDR2 YNNKEL (reference sequence). This CDR3 contains 14 residues. V lost 4 bases and J 6 bases, leaving 15 bases between the germline ends. The CDR3 bases are TGTGCCAGCAGCCTGAGGCCAGGAGGTGATGGCTACACCTTC. Its translation is CASSLRPGGDGYTF.

This clonotype was observed a handful of times. V and J are TRBV6-5 and TRBJ2-1; 8 nucleotides line up with TRBD1. Trimming took 0 bases from V and 2 from J; bases not matched to a gene: 0. The germline CDR1 and CDR2 sequences are MNHEY and SVGAGI. The CDR3 has 15 amino acids. In DNA, the CDR3 is TGTGCCAGCAGTTACTCGGGACAGGCCTACAATGAGCAGTTCTTC. Translation: CASSYSGQAYNEQFF.

The table lists this clonotype with a count of one. The chain carries TRBV6-1 and TRBJ1-5, with a weak D call TRBD1 (6 bases). The germline gives CDR1 MNHNS, CDR2 SASEGT. The V end was cut by 8 bases, the J end by 4 bases, with 33 bases between. The CDR3 contains 20 residues. The CDR3 region is CASYEARGTRSAQRNQPQHF. The DNA of the CDR3 is TGTGCCAGCTATGAGGCGAGGGGGACGAGATCCGCTCAGAGAAATCAGCCCCAGCATTTT.

This chain joins TRBV20-1 and TRBJ2-3; 9 bases agree with TRBD2. After removal of 7 bases from V and 6 bases from J, the junction contained 11 bases not matched to a gene. The germline CDR1 and CDR2 sequences are DFQATT and SNEGSKA (reference sequence). CDR3 length: 14 amino acids. The CDR3 DNA is TGCAGTGGCCTGCGGGGGGGCCCACGGGATACGCAGTATTTT. This encodes CSGLRGGPRDTQYF.

This clonotype has more than one count but fewer than ten. This chain joins TRBV7-2 and TRBJ2-3, with 8 bases aligning to TRBD2. Losses at the gene ends were 7 bases for V and 14 bases for J; bases not matched to a gene: 8. This CDR3 region has 11 residues. Germline lookup yields CDR1 SGHTA and CDR2 FQGNSA. CDR3 residues: CASTPGGPRYF. The CDR3 coding sequence is TGTGCCAGCACCCCGGGGGGGCCCCGGTATTTT.

The V and J genes are TRBV20-1 and TRBJ2-7; the D gene is possibly TRBD1 (5 bases). Germline V gene sequence: CDR1 DFQATT, CDR2 SNEGSKA (reference sequence). The CDR3 runs 11 residues. CDR3 in DNA: TGCAGCCTATTGGGGCGCTACGAGCAGTACGTC. Residues: CSLLGRYEQYV.

The chain couples TRBV19 to TRBJ1-5; D ambiguous. V gave up 6 bases and J gave up 4 bases, with 10 bases separating them. The germline gives CDR1 LNHDA, CDR2 SQIVND (reference sequence). This CDR3 comprises 13 residues. CDR3 coding DNA: TGTGCCAGTAGGACAAACGTGAATCAGCCCCAGCATTTT. Encoded protein: CASRTNVNQPQHF.

In its sample, this clonotype was seen many times. This chain links TRBV10-2 with TRBJ2-7; no clear D gene. Trimming removed 4 bases from V and 4 bases from J, with 5 bases in between. The length of the CDR3 is 11 residues. Germline CDR1 reads WSHSY; CDR2 reads SAAADI. The CDR3 protein is CASSARYEQYF. DNA of the CDR3: TGCGCCAGCAGTGCGAGATACGAGCAGTACTTC.

This clonotype was found a few times. The chain recombines TRBV5-1 with TRBJ2-1, with no clear D. Trimming removed 1 base from V and 0 bases from J, with 14 bases in between. The V gene's germline CDR1 is SGHRS and CDR2 YFSETQ. This CDR3 has 17 amino acids. The CDR3: CASSLSQIVRSYNEQFF. CDR3 coding DNA: TGCGCCAGCAGCTTGAGCCAAATAGTACGCTCCTACAATGAGCAGTTCTTC. Looking up the rest from reference TRBV5-1 and TRBJ2-1 gives the full variable domain: KAGVTQTPRYLIKTRGQQVTLSCSPISGHRSVSWYQQTPGQGLQFLFEYFSETQRNKGNFPGRFSGRQFSNSRSEMNVSTLELGDSALYLCASSLSQIVRSYNEQFFGPGTRLTVL.

This clonotype was recorded many times. CDR3 bases: TGCAGTGCTCCCTGGGGCGCGGGGACTGAAGCTTTCTTT. Protein: CSAPWGAGTEAFF. The chain has TRBV20-1 and TRBJ1-1, with a tentative D call TRBD1 (5 bases). Trimming left V 5 bases short and J 5 bases short, with 15 bases between. The CDR3 contains 13 residues. The germline V gene encodes CDR1 DFQATT and CDR2 SNEGSKA (reference sequence).

This clonotype was recorded a few times. The chain has TRBV4-1 and TRBJ2-3, with 7 bases that match TRBD2. Per germline, CDR1 MGHRA and CDR2 YSYEKL. CDR3 length: 16 amino acids. With 5 bases clipped from V and 2 bases from J, the junction kept 10 bases outside the gene matches. The CDR3 region is CASSKLAGEPTDTQYF. CDR3 in DNA: TGCGCCAGCAGCAAGTTGGCGGGGGAACCCACAGATACGCAGTATTTT.

The chain carries TRBV20-1 and TRBJ1-2; no clear D. V shed 6 bases and J shed 4 bases, with 15 bases lying between them. Germline-derived CDR1 and CDR2 are DFQATT and SNEGSKA (reference sequence). The CDR3 is made up of 13 amino acids. CDR3 nucleotides: TGCAGTGCGTTAAGAGGGTACAGCTATGGCTACACCTTC. Translated: CSALRGYSYGYTF.